These 4 T cell receptor beta chains originate from one sample sequenced in a study of T cell changes during pregnancy in multiple sclerosis. The assay was immunoSEQ multiplex PCR, and TCRdb's table has in-frame clones only and misses some. The sample consists of fewer than 45,000 clones, roughly 91% of them appearing once. Sample: CD4+ T cells from peripheral blood mononuclear cells, taken in the third trimester of pregnancy. These receptors were collected from a female donor with multiple sclerosis, enrolled in a pregnancy study.

J is TRBJ2-1 and V is TRBV27, with D possibly matching TRBD1 (6 bases). Germline values: CDR1 MNHEY, CDR2 SMNVEV (reference sequence). This CDR3 comprises 17 residues. Deletions cut 7 bases from V and 0 bases from J, with 19 bases between. The CDR3 reads CASTSQGIQSSYNEQFF. Here the CDR3 DNA reads TGTGCCAGCACCTCACAGGGTATCCAGAGCTCCTACAATGAGCAGTTCTTC.

The V and J genes are TRBV2 and TRBJ2-7; 10 bases match TRBD1. The germline V gene has CDR1 SNHLY and CDR2 FYNNEI. J lost 4 bases, V lost 3 bases, and 9 bases had no gene match. The CDR3 is 16 amino acids. DNA of the CDR3: TGTGCCAGCAGTGATAGAAGACAGGGGGCACAGTACGAGCAGTACTTC. The encoded protein is CASSDRRQGAQYEQYF.

This sequence joins TRBV7-8 and TRBJ2-1; D is perhaps TRBD1 (5 bases). Germline V gene lookup returns CDR1 SGHVS and CDR2 FQNEAQ. V lost 4 bases, J lost 8 bases, and 15 bases lay in between. The length of the CDR3 is 14 residues. DNA for the CDR3: TGTGCCAGCAGCTCAAGACAGCCTAAGGATGAGCAGTTCTTC. Protein: CASSSRQPKDEQFF.

The chain links TRBV13 to TRBJ2-1; perhaps TRBD2 as D (6 bases). The V end lost 5 bases, the J end lost 0 bases, and 11 bases lay between the germline ends. Germline assignment: CDR1 PRHDT and CDR2 FYEKMQ (reference sequence). The CDR3 runs 15 residues. The CDR3 DNA follows: TGTGCCAGCAGCCGTGGCGGGGTCTCCTACAATGAGCAGTTCTTC. Amino acid sequence: CASSRGGVSYNEQFF.